This T cell receptor (beta chain) was profiled in a study of response to subunit inactivated influenza vaccine. TCRdb processed the RT-PCR reads anew with MiXCR; each CDR3 protein has one entry. The table shows 800,000 or so distinct CDR3 sequences, with 21% occurring only once. This CDR3 has 16 residues. With 7 bases clipped from V and 4 bases from J, the junction kept 8 bases outside the gene matches. The germline gives CDR1 SGHAT, CDR2 FQNNGV. This specimen was PBMCs from blood, taken roughly 5 days after vaccination. The clonotype was recovered from a man aged 45-65 years who received an inactivated influenza vaccine. This chain connects TRBV11-2 to TRBJ2-2, with TRBD2 matching over 11 bases. The CDR3 region is CASTRDLAGGTGELFF. For the CDR3, the DNA is TGTGCCAGCACAAGGGACCTAGCGGGAGGCACCGGGGAGCTGTTTTTT.